These 21 T cell receptor beta chains originate from one sample sequenced in a study of CD8 T cells in ankylosing spondylitis. Broader study findings: Characteristic, it appeared, of ankylosing spondylitis blood was a TCR beta motif of 7 or 8 highly homologous variants.

TCRdb reprocessed the 5' RACE reads via MiXCR and lists one record per CDR3 protein. The data show some 840,000 distinct CDR3 sequences, approximately 10% seen once. These receptors' targets are unknown. What was sequenced was blood, either unsorted or a sorted T cell fraction (not recorded which). These receptors came from a male donor with ankylosing spondylitis.

The chain joins TRBV2 to TRBJ2-5; D is undetermined. Between the trimmed V and J ends, which lost 6 bases and 7 bases, there was a span of 12 bases. The CDR3 extends over 12 amino acids. Germline CDR1 and CDR2: SNHLY and FYNNEI. This chain's CDR3 is CASSRDWGTQYF. DNA for the CDR3: TGTGCCAGCAGCCGAGATTGGGGGACCCAGTACTTC.

The CDR3 protein is CASSLLEETGSGYTF. CDR3 nucleotides: TGTGCCAGCAGCTTATTGGAAGAGACAGGGTCTGGCTACACCTTC. The V call is TRBV7-2, the J call TRBJ1-2; the match to TRBD1 covers 7 bases. Germline values: CDR1 SGHTA, CDR2 FQGNSA. The CDR3 contains 15 residues. V shed 2 bases, J shed 7 bases, and the junction held 10 bases outside the gene matches.

Many counts were recorded for this clonotype. The chain carries TRBV20-1 and TRBJ2-3; 9 positions agree with TRBD2. Germline values: CDR1 DFQATT, CDR2 SNEGSKA (reference sequence). V was clipped by 1 base and J by 4 bases; unmatched bases: 3. CDR3 size: 14 residues. CDR3 in DNA: TGCAGTGCTAGAGGTCCTAGCGGGGCAGATACGCAGTATTTT. Translated, it gives CSARGPSGADTQYF.

This clonotype was recorded many times. This chain connects TRBV5-1 to TRBJ2-5, with D possibly TRBD2 on 6 matching bases. V was trimmed by 2 bases and J by 8 bases, leaving 10 bases between them. Germline-derived CDR1 and CDR2 are SGHRS and YFSETQ. This CDR3 contains 12 residues. This CDR3 reads CASSFGGSTQYF. The CDR3 region has the DNA TGCGCCAGCAGCTTCGGAGGGAGCACCCAGTACTTC.

The sample holds many counts of this clonotype. V and J are TRBV20-1 and TRBJ2-1; D remains unclear. CDR3 length equals 15 residues. The V gene's germline CDR1 is DFQATT and CDR2 SNEGSKA (reference sequence). The germline V and J ends were trimmed by 6 bases and 1 base, with 16 bases remaining between them. The DNA for the CDR3 is TGCAGTGCCCCAGACTTTTCGCGATCCTACAATGAGCAGTTCTTC. Translated, it gives CSAPDFSRSYNEQFF.

This clonotype came up a few times. The rearrangement joins TRBV12-3 or TRBV12-4 to TRBJ2-3, with 10 nucleotides matching TRBD2. The V and J ends lost 7 bases and 4 bases, in that order; junction bases with no gene match: 11. The CDR3 has 16 amino acids. The CDR3 nucleotides read TGTGCCAGCACCCCTACCCCTAGCGGGAGAGCAGATACGCAGTATTTT. Its translation is CASTPTPSGRADTQYF.

This clonotype came up a few times. The chain is built from TRBV5-5 and TRBJ2-7; D is perhaps TRBD1 or TRBD2 (5 bases each). V lost 1 base, J lost 3 bases, and 11 bases lay in between. Germline loops: CDR1 SGHKS, CDR2 YYEKEE (reference sequence). The CDR3 runs to 14 residues. CDR3: CASSLRGDLYEQYF. The CDR3 DNA is TGTGCCAGCAGCTTGAGAGGGGACCTCTACGAGCAGTACTTC.

This clonotype has only a few counts. The chain has TRBV12-3 or TRBV12-4 and TRBJ1-3, with D perhaps TRBD1 (6 bases). CDR3 size: 15 residues. Between the trimmed V and J ends, which lost 5 bases and 0 bases, there was a span of 11 bases. The CDR3 region has the DNA TGTGCCAGCAGTCCCGGACAGCTCTCTGGAAACACCATATATTTT. It codes for CASSPGQLSGNTIYF.

This chain uses TRBV5-1 with TRBJ2-7; unclear D gene. Trimming left V 6 bases short and J 0 bases short, with 13 bases between. CDR1 and CDR2 from the germline V gene are SGHRS and YFSETQ. The CDR3 spans 14 residues. CDR3 protein: CASTLYGTSYEQYF. DNA of the CDR3: TGCGCCAGCACCCTCTATGGCACCTCCTACGAGCAGTACTTC.

The chain carries TRBV27 and TRBJ2-3; 7 bases line up with TRBD1. In germline, CDR1 is MNHEY, CDR2 SMNVEV (reference sequence). The CDR3 runs 16 residues. V was pared by 5 bases and J by 2 bases, with 10 bases of the junction left unmatched. The CDR3 nucleotides read TGTGCCAGCAGTCAATACAGGGGCGCCGCCACAGATACGCAGTATTTT. Protein: CASSQYRGAATDTQYF.

This clonotype was seen ten or more times. The chain carries TRBV20-1 and TRBJ1-5; D unresolved. The CDR3 consists of 15 residues. CDR1 is DFQATT and CDR2 is SNEGSKA in the germline V gene (reference sequence). Trimming took off 0 bases at V and 5 bases at J, with 14 bases between the two ends. CDR3 region: CSARDPIGGDQPQHF. The CDR3 DNA follows: TGCAGTGCTAGAGATCCGATTGGCGGGGATCAGCCCCAGCATTTT.

This clonotype was counted many times. V is TRBV29-1 and J is TRBJ2-5; D might be TRBD2 (5 bases). The length of the CDR3 is 14 residues. V was shortened by 5 bases and J by 5 bases, with 18 bases between the two germline ends. The germline V gene has CDR1 SQVTM and CDR2 ANQGSEA. CDR3 protein: CSVYRTYGGETQYF. CDR3 bases: TGCAGCGTTTACCGGACTTACGGTGGGGAGACCCAGTACTTC. The whole variable domain, filled in from reference TRBV29-1 and TRBJ2-5, reads SAVISQKPSRDICQRGTSLTIQCQVDSQVTMMFWYRQQPGQSLTLIATANQGSEATYESGFVIDKFPISRPNLTFSTLTVSNMSPEDSSIYLCSVYRTYGGETQYFGPGTRLLVL.

This clonotype was seen a handful of times. The V call is TRBV6-1, the J call TRBJ1-4; a weak D match, TRBD1 (6 bases). This CDR3 region has 15 residues. Trimming cost V 3 bases and J 5 bases, with 13 bases left between them. The germline V gene has CDR1 MNHNS and CDR2 SASEGT. The CDR3 region has the DNA TGTGCCAGCAGTGAGAATTGGGGGCCCAATGAAAAACTGTTTTTT. As protein: CASSENWGPNEKLFF.

This clonotype was picked up a small number of times. The rearrangement links TRBV10-3 to TRBJ1-2; perhaps TRBD1 as D (6 bases). Germline V gene data show CDR1 as ENHRY and CDR2 as SYGVKD. CDR3 length: 15 residues. Trimming shortened V by 0 bases and J by 3 bases, and 11 bases separated the two germline ends. As DNA, the CDR3 is TGTGCCATCAGTGAGTCGACAGGACGACACTATGGCTACACCTTC. It translates to CAISESTGRHYGYTF.

This clonotype has only a few counts. The chain combines TRBV7-9 with TRBJ1-5; TRBD1 agrees at 7 bases. The length of the CDR3 is 16 residues. Germline loops: CDR1 SEHNR, CDR2 FQNEAQ (reference sequence). V trimming: 1 base; J trimming: 0 bases; junction bases outside the gene matches: 3. The CDR3 here is CASSLGQGSSNQPQHF. In DNA form, the CDR3 reads TGTGCCAGCAGCTTAGGACAGGGATCTAGCAATCAGCCCCAGCATTTT. The complete variable domain, with remaining parts taken from reference TRBV7-9 and TRBJ1-5, reads DTGVSQNPRHKITKRGQNVTFRCDPISEHNRLYWYRQTLGQGPEFLTYFQNEAQLEKSRLLSDRFSAERPKGSFSTLEIQRTEQGDSAMYLCASSLGQGSSNQPQHFGDGTRLSIL.

This clonotype has a handful of counts. The V and J genes are TRBV15 and TRBJ1-4; unclear D gene. The CDR3 length is 15 residues. Germline-derived CDR1 and CDR2 are LNHNV and YYDKDF (reference sequence). Trimming removed 1 base from V and 4 bases from J, with 10 bases in between. The CDR3 DNA follows: TGTGCCACCAGCAGAGGTGGCAGAAATAATGAAAAACTGTTTTTT. Translated, it gives CATSRGGRNNEKLFF.

This clonotype has a count of ten or more. V is TRBV10-1 and J is TRBJ2-7; TRBD1 aligns across 9 bases. The trim removed 6 bases at V and 0 bases at J, leaving 3 bases unmatched. Germline V gene sequence: CDR1 WNHNN, CDR2 SYGVQD (reference sequence). The CDR3 covers 14 residues. The CDR3 here is CASSGTGSSYEQYF. DNA of the CDR3: TGCGCCAGCAGCGGGACAGGGAGCTCCTACGAGCAGTACTTC.

The V and J genes are TRBV5-1 and TRBJ2-3; the match to TRBD2 covers 13 bases. Trimming took 7 bases from V and 5 from J; bases not matched to a gene: 4. Germline V gene lookup returns CDR1 SGHRS and CDR2 YFSETQ. The CDR3 is 14 residues long. CDR3 sequence: CASGLAGDGDTQYF. DNA for the CDR3: TGCGCCAGCGGACTAGCGGGAGATGGAGATACGCAGTATTTT.

The chain links TRBV10-3 to TRBJ1-5; D is uncertain. This CDR3 has 14 amino acids. With 6 bases removed from V and 7 bases from J, the gap between germline ends came to 16 bases. In germline, CDR1 is ENHRY, CDR2 SYGVKD. CDR3 coding DNA: TGTGCCATCAGCGCTGGACGGGCTGACCAGCCCCAGCATTTT. The encoded protein is CAISAGRADQPQHF.

This clonotype turned up a few times. J is TRBJ1-2 and V is TRBV27; D is unclear. Germline lookup yields CDR1 MNHEY and CDR2 SMNVEV (reference sequence). The CDR3 spans 13 residues. V lost 3 bases and J 4 bases, leaving 9 bases between the germline ends. The CDR3 is CASSFRASYGYTF. The CDR3 DNA follows: TGTGCCAGCAGTTTTCGGGCCTCCTATGGCTACACCTTC.

V and J are TRBV5-1 and TRBJ2-6; possible D gene TRBD2, 6 bases. Germline-derived CDR1 and CDR2 are SGHRS and YFSETQ. The CDR3 is 14 residues long. V gave up 3 bases and J gave up 6 bases, with 10 bases separating them. Here the CDR3 reads CASSWRVPANVLTF. The CDR3 DNA sequence: TGCGCCAGCAGCTGGAGGGTGCCGGCCAACGTCCTGACTTTC. Full variable domain (missing parts from reference TRBV5-1 and TRBJ2-6): KAGVTQTPRYLIKTRGQQVTLSCSPISGHRSVSWYQQTPGQGLQFLFEYFSETQRNKGNFPGRFSGRQFSNSRSEMNVSTLELGDSALYLCASSWRVPANVLTFGAGSRLTVL.